Listed below are T cell receptor beta chains from one sample, sequenced in a study of blood T cells in healthy people across ages. MiXCR, run by TCRdb on the 5' RACE reads, gives a single entry per CDR3 protein. The sample lists 910,000 or so distinct CDR3 sequences, about 53% occurring once. The sample was blood. The receptors derive from an older woman in good health. Each CDR3 is given with its conserved first and last residue. A D gene is named only where the DNA matches it firmly. Expanded clones are given a class, and other clones once, few, many or no size at all.

clone size	J gene	D gene	V gene	CDR3 protein	CDR3 DNA
.	TRBJ1-1	.	TRBV29-1	CSVADRHREAFF	TGCAGCGTCGCCGACAGACACAGGGAAGCTTTCTTT
few	TRBJ2-7	TRBD1	TRBV20-1	CSARRTGLSYEQYF	TGCAGTGCTAGAAGGACAGGGTTGTCCTACGAGCAGTACTTC
.	TRBJ2-7	.	TRBV9	CASSVDLALSEQYF	TGTGCCAGCAGCGTAGATCTAGCTTTAAGCGAGCAGTACTTC
.	TRBJ2-7	TRBD1	TRBV7-2	CASSPRRGSQYF	TGTGCCAGCAGCCCTCGCAGGGGGTCCCAGTACTTC
.	TRBJ2-4	.	TRBV27	CASSLAGEQGVFLAKNIQYF	TGTGCCAGCAGTTTGGCAGGCGAACAGGGTGTGTTTCTAGCCAAAAACATTCAGTACTTC
.	TRBJ2-1	TRBD2	TRBV20-1	CSAAAPLAVSYNEQFF	TGCAGTGCTGCCGCCCCTCTAGCGGTCTCCTACAATGAGCAGTTCTTC
.	TRBJ2-5	TRBD2	TRBV4-3	CASSQLGPGTSGQETQYF	TGCGCCAGCAGCCAATTGGGGCCCGGGACTAGCGGCCAAGAGACCCAGTACTTC
few	TRBJ1-2	.	TRBV25-1	CASSETRVVGYTF	TGTGCCAGCAGTGAAACCAGGGTCGTTGGCTACACCTTC
.	TRBJ1-4	.	TRBV27	CASSFGREEKLFF	TGTGCCAGCAGTTTTGGCAGGGAAGAAAAACTGTTTTTT
few	TRBJ2-7	.	TRBV3-1	CASSRRAAVVGENEQYF	TGTGCCAGCAGCCGGCGGGCAGCGGTCGTGGGAGAAAACGAGCAGTACTTC
.	TRBJ2-3	.	TRBV7-9	CASSPRQAADTQYF	TGTGCCAGCAGCCCTCGACAGGCAGCAGATACGCAGTATTTT
.	TRBJ2-7	TRBD2	TRBV28	CASGTSVLIYEQYF	TGTGCCAGCGGGACTAGCGTGCTGATCTACGAGCAGTACTTC
.	TRBJ2-1	TRBD1	TRBV9	CASSVSYPRSQGAGSYNEQFF	TGTGCCAGCAGCGTATCGTATCCCCGATCCCAGGGGGCGGGATCCTACAATGAGCAGTTCTTC
.	TRBJ2-7	.	TRBV12-3/TRBV12-4	CASRLSGTEETLYF	TGTGCCAGCAGGTTATCCGGGACCGAAGAGACCCTGTACTTC
.	TRBJ2-3	.	TRBV20-1	CSAPRPGRGTDTQYF	TGCAGTGCTCCCCGTCCGGGTAGGGGCACAGATACGCAGTATTTT
.	TRBJ2-7	.	TRBV5-4	CASSPGPAESYEQYF	TGTGCCAGCAGCCCGGGGCCAGCGGAGTCCTACGAGCAGTACTTC
.	TRBJ2-7	TRBD1	TRBV7-6	CASSPQQGRGYEQYF	TGTGCCAGCAGCCCACAACAGGGGAGAGGCTACGAGCAGTACTTC
.	TRBJ1-6	.	TRBV5-6	CASSREGINAYSPLHF	TGTGCCAGCTCCAGAGAGGGGATCAACGCCTATTCACCCCTCCACTTT
.	TRBJ1-5	.	TRBV20-1	CSASTGSNQPQHF	TGCAGTGCTAGTACGGGGAGCAATCAGCCCCAGCATTTT
.	TRBJ2-7	TRBD2	TRBV15	CATSRGGGSYEQYF	TGTGCCACCAGCAGAGGCGGGGGTTCCTACGAGCAGTACTTC
.	TRBJ2-5	TRBD2	TRBV27	CASSSGLGYNVQYF	TGTGCCAGTTCTAGCGGGTTAGGGTACAATGTGCAGTACTTC
.	TRBJ2-5	.	TRBV27	CASGLGGLETQYF	TGTGCCAGCGGGTTAGGCGGATTAGAGACCCAGTACTTC
.	TRBJ2-7	.	TRBV11-3	CASSRDPNYEQYF	TGTGCCAGCAGCAGGGACCCAAACTACGAGCAGTACTTC
.	TRBJ2-7	TRBD2	TRBV4-2	CASSQDPSASGGSYEQYF	TGTGCCAGCAGCCAAGATCCCTCGGCTAGCGGGGGCTCCTACGAGCAGTACTTC
few	TRBJ2-7	TRBD1	TRBV5-1	CASSLGQGTHEQYF	TGCGCCAGCAGCTTAGGACAGGGTACTCACGAGCAGTACTTC
.	TRBJ2-1	.	TRBV20-1	CSARAGLADYNEQFF	TGCAGTGCTAGAGCGGGTCTAGCAGACTACAATGAGCAGTTCTTC
.	TRBJ1-1	TRBD1	TRBV20-1	CSVPTGGNTEAFF	TGCAGTGTTCCGACAGGGGGAAACACTGAAGCTTTCTTT
.	TRBJ2-5	TRBD2	TRBV3-1	CASSPRLAPGRNLETQYF	TGTGCCAGCAGCCCTCGACTAGCCCCGGGCCGGAACCTGGAGACCCAGTACTTC
.	TRBJ1-4	.	TRBV20-1	CSARTTTNEKLFF	TGCAGTGCTCGGACAACAACTAATGAAAAACTGTTTTTT
.	TRBJ1-5	TRBD1	TRBV27	CASSLSTGSGNQPQHF	TGTGCCAGCAGTTTATCGACAGGGTCGGGCAATCAGCCCCAGCATTTT
.	TRBJ1-1	.	TRBV10-3	CAIMRGSDTEAFF	TGTGCCATCATGCGGGGGTCGGACACTGAAGCTTTCTTT
few	TRBJ2-7	TRBD1	TRBV20-1	CSASYPDLDRGFDYEQYF	TGCAGTGCTAGTTACCCGGATCTTGACAGGGGATTTGACTACGAGCAGTACTTC
few	TRBJ2-5	TRBD2	TRBV4-1	CASSQEGLAWETQYF	TGCGCCAGCAGCCAAGAAGGACTAGCCTGGGAGACCCAGTACTTC
few	TRBJ1-2	TRBD1	TRBV2	CATRDRASNYGYTF	TGTGCCACCCGGGACAGGGCATCTAACTATGGCTACACCTTC
few	TRBJ2-1	TRBD2	TRBV11-2	CASSLASGGKVEQFF	TGTGCCAGCAGCTTAGCTAGCGGGGGGAAAGTTGAGCAGTTCTTC
few	TRBJ2-7	TRBD2	TRBV7-2	CASSYHGGSYEQYF	TGTGCCAGCAGCTACCACGGGGGGAGCTACGAGCAGTACTTC
few	TRBJ2-5	.	TRBV18	CASSSGLLGWTQYF	TGTGCCAGCTCGTCGGGACTCCTTGGTTGGACCCAGTACTTC
.	TRBJ1-2	.	TRBV27	CASSWSGRSNYGYTF	TGTGCCAGCAGTTGGAGCGGAAGATCTAACTATGGCTACACCTTC
.	TRBJ1-6	.	TRBV20-1	CSARDRQGVGSPLHF	TGCAGTGCTAGAGATCGCCAGGGCGTTGGATCACCCCTCCACTTT
.	TRBJ2-2	.	TRBV4-3	CASSQGYSGNTGELFF	TGCGCCAGCAGCCAAGGTTACAGCGGGAACACCGGGGAGCTGTTTTTT
.	TRBJ2-7	.	TRBV7-2	CASSFRAGPLYEQYF	TGTGCCAGCAGCTTTAGGGCGGGACCTCTTTACGAGCAGTACTTC
few	TRBJ2-7	TRBD2	TRBV5-1	CASSPHGTSGSYEQYF	TGCGCCAGCAGCCCCCACGGGACTAGCGGCTCCTACGAGCAGTACTTC
few	TRBJ2-7	.	TRBV4-1	CASSSEVVLGVYEQYF	TGCGCCAGCAGCTCTGAAGTTGTTCTAGGGGTGTACGAGCAGTACTTC
.	TRBJ2-7	TRBD1	TRBV5-1	CASSLRGQGPPGEQYF	TGCGCCAGCAGCTTGAGAGGACAGGGGCCCCCCGGGGAGCAGTACTTC
few	TRBJ2-7	TRBD1	TRBV5-1	CASSLHPDRAFEQYF	TGCGCCAGCAGCTTGCATCCTGACAGGGCTTTCGAGCAGTACTTC
.	TRBJ2-5	TRBD2	TRBV6-6	CASSYSPTSGIYNEQYF	TGTGCCAGCAGTTACTCCCCTACTAGCGGGATATACAATGAGCAGTACTTC
many	TRBJ2-1	TRBD1	TRBV7-2	CASSLARGQGRYNEQFF	TGTGCCAGCAGCTTAGCGAGGGGGCAGGGACGCTACAATGAGCAGTTCTTC
.	TRBJ2-1	.	TRBV27	CASTGRSSYNEQFF	TGTGCCAGCACAGGCCGGAGCTCCTACAATGAGCAGTTCTTC
.	TRBJ2-4	.	TRBV6-2/TRBV6-3	CASSYSSIIWSIQYF	TGTGCCAGCAGTTACTCGTCCATAATCTGGTCTATTCAGTACTTC
.	TRBJ1-5	TRBD1	TRBV6-5	CASSGGQYNQPQHF	TGTGCCAGCAGTGGGGGACAGTACAATCAGCCCCAGCATTTT
.	TRBJ2-5	.	TRBV25-1	CASSDETSSETQYF	TGTGCCAGCAGTGACGAGACGTCCTCGGAGACCCAGTACTTC
few	TRBJ1-2	TRBD1	TRBV10-3	CAISYAQGRYTF	TGTGCCATCAGTTACGCACAGGGGCGGTACACCTTC